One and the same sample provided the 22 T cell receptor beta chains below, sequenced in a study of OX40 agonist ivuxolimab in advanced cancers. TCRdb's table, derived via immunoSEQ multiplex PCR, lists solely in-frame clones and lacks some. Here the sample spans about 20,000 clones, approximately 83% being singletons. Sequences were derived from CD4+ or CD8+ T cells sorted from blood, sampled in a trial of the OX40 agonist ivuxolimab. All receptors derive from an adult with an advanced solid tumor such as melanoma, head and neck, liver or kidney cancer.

CDR3 coding DNA: TGTGCCAGCAGTGGTATTGGCCCCGAGCAGTACTTC. Protein: CASSGIGPEQYF. V and J are TRBV2 and TRBJ2-7; the D is unclear. Looked up from germline, CDR1 is SNHLY and CDR2 is FYNNEI. V was cut by 4 bases and J by 6 bases, with 10 bases left in between. The CDR3 contains 12 residues.

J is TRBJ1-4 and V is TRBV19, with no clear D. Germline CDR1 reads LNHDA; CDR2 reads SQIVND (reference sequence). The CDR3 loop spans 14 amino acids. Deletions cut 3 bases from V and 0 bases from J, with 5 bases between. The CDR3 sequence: CASSIQATNEKLFF. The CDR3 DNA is TGTGCCAGTAGTATCCAGGCAACTAATGAAAAACTGTTTTTT.

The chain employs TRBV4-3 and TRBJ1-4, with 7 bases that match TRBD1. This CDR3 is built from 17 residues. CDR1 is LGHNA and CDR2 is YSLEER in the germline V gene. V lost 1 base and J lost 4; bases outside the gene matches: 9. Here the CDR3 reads CASSQASMGQYNEKLFF. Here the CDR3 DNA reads TGCGCCAGCAGCCAAGCCTCGATGGGACAGTATAATGAAAAACTGTTTTTT.

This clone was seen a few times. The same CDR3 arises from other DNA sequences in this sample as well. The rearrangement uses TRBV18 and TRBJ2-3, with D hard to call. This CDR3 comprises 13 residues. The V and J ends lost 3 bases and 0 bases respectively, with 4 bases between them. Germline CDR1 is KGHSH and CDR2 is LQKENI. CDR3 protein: CASSPASTDTQYF. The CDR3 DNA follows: TGTGCCAGCTCACCTGCAAGCACAGATACGCAGTATTTT.

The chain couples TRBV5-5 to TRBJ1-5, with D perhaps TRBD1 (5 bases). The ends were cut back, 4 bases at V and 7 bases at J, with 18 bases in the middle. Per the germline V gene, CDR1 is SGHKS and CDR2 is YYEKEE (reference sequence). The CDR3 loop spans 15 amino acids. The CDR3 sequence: CASSPEPGVRQPQHF. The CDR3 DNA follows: TGTGCCAGCAGCCCTGAGCCGGGGGTGAGGCAGCCCCAGCATTTT.

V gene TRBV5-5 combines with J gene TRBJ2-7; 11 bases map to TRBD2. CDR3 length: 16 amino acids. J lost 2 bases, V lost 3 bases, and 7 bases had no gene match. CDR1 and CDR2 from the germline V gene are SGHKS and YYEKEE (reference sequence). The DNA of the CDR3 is TGTGCCAGCAGCTCCGGGACTAGCGGACCGGCCTACGAGCAGTACTTC. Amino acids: CASSSGTSGPAYEQYF.

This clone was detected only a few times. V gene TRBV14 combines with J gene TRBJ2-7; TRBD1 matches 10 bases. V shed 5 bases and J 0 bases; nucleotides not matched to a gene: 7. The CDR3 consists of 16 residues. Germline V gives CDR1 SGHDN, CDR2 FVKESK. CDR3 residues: CASSNRDRGFSYEQYF. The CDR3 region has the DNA TGTGCCAGCAGCAACCGGGACAGGGGATTCTCCTACGAGCAGTACTTC.

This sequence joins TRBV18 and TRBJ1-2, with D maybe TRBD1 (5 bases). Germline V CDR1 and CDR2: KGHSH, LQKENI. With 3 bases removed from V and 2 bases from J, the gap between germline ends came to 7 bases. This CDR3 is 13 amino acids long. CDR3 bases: TGTGCCAGCTCACCGACAGAGAACTATGGCTACACCTTC. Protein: CASSPTENYGYTF.

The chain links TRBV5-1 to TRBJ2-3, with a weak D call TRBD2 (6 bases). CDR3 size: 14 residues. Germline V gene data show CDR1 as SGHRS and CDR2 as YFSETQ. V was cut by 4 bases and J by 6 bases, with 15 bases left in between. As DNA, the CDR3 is TGCGCCAGCAGCATCCAGCGACTAGTTGATACGCAGTATTTT. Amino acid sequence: CASSIQRLVDTQYF.

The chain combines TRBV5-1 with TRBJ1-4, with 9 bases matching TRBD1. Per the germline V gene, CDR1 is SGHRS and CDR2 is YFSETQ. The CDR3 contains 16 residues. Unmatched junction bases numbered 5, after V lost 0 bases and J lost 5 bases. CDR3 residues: CASSLDLGQGNEKLFF. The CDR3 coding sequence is TGCGCCAGCAGCTTGGACTTGGGACAGGGCAATGAAAAACTGTTTTTT.

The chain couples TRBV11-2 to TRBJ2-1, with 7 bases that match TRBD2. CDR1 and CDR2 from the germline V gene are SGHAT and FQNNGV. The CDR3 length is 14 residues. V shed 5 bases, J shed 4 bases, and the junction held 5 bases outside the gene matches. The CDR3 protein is CASSLRESYNEQFF. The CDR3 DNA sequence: TGTGCCAGCAGCCTGCGGGAGTCTTACAATGAGCAGTTCTTC.

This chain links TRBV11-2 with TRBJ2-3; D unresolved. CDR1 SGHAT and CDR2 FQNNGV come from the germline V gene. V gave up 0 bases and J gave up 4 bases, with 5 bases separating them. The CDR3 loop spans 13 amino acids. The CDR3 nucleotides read TGTGCCAGCAGCTTAGATGGGGCAGATACGCAGTATTTT. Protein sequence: CASSLDGADTQYF.

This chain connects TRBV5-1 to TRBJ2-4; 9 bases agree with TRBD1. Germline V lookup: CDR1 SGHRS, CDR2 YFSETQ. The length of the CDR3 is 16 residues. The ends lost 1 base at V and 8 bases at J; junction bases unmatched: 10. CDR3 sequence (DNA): TGCGCCAGCAGCTTGCAAGCGGGACAGGGTGGAGACATTCAGTACTTC. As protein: CASSLQAGQGGDIQYF.

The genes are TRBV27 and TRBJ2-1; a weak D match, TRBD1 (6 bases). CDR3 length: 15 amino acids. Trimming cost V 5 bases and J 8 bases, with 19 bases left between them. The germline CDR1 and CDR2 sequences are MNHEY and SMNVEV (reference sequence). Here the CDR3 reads CASSLRWGPGDEQFF. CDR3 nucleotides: TGTGCCAGCAGTCTGCGTTGGGGGCCTGGGGATGAGCAGTTCTTC.

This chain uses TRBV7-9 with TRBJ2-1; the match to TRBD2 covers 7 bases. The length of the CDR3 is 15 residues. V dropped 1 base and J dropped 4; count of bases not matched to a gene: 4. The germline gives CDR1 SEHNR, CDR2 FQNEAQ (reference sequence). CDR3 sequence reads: CASSLGGSRYNEQFF. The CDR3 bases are TGTGCCAGCAGCTTAGGCGGGAGTAGATACAATGAGCAGTTCTTC.

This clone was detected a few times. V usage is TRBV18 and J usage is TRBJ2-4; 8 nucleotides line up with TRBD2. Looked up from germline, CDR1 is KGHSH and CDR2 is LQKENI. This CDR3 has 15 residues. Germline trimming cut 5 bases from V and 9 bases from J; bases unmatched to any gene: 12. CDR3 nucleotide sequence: TGTGCCAGCTCAGATTTGGGACTAGTATTCGGCATTCAGTACTTC. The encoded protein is CASSDLGLVFGIQYF.

In nucleotides, the CDR3 is TGCAGCGTTGACGCGGGCCCGTCGGAGACCCAGTACTTC. This sequence encodes CSVDAGPSETQYF. V usage is TRBV29-1 and J usage is TRBJ2-5, with TRBD2 as a possible D gene (5 bases). Looked up from germline, CDR1 is SQVTM and CDR2 is ANQGSEA. V lost 3 bases and J 5 bases, leaving 13 bases between the germline ends. This CDR3 has 13 residues.

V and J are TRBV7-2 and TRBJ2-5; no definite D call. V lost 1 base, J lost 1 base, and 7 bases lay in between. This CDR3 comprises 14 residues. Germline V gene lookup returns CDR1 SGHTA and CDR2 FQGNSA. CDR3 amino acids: CASSLGGRQETQYF. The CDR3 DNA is TGTGCCAGCAGCTTAGGTGGCCGCCAAGAGACCCAGTACTTC.

CDR3 loop: CASSQEGTGLSYEQYF. The CDR3, as DNA: TGCGCCAGCAGCCAAGAAGGGACAGGGTTATCCTACGAGCAGTACTTC. The rearrangement joins TRBV4-3 to TRBJ2-7, with 9 positions matching TRBD1. Germline values: CDR1 LGHNA, CDR2 YSLEER. Trimming at V came to 0 bases and at J to 1 base, leaving 4 bases not matched to a gene. There are 16 residues in the CDR3.

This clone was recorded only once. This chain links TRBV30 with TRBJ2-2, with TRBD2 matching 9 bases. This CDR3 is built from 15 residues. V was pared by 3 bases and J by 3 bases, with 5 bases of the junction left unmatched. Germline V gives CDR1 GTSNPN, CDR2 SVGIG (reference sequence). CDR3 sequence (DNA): TGTGCCTGGAGGGCCGCGGGAGGGGACACCGGGGAGCTGTTTTTT. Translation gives CAWRAAGGDTGELFF.

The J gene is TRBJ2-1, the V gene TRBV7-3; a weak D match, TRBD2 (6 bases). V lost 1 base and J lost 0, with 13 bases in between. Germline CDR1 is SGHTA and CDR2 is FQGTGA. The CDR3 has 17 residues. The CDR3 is CASSLMGGASSYNEQFF. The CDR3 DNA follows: TGTGCCAGCAGCTTAATGGGCGGGGCCAGCTCCTACAATGAGCAGTTCTTC.

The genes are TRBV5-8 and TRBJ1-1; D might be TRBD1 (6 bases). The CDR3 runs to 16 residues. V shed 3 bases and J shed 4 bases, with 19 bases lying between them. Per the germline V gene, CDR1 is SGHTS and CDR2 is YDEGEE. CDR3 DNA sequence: TGTGCCAGCAGCTCGAAAGGGGGGAATCCGAGCACTGAAGCTTTCTTT. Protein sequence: CASSSKGGNPSTEAFF.